This T cell receptor (beta chain) comes out of a study of CD4 T cells in relation to SARS-CoV-2 and coronaviruses. Looking at the study overall: PBMCs were cultured with antigen for roughly 11 days before TCR beta sequencing. Overall study results and limits: Crossreactivity was assessed only for spike protein, not other viral proteins.

Before the COVID-19 pandemic, during about 2011-2019, CD4+ T cells were taken from unexposed donors. After roughly 9 days of culture, CD4+ T cells were isolated. Testing used SARS-CoV-2 S/N and four cold-coronavirus spikes on unexposed-donor CD4+ T cells, cells permitting. The CDR3 length is 16 residues. Germline CDR1 is MNHEY and CDR2 is SVGEGT. The V segment lost 4 bases and the J segment 7 bases; nucleotides outside the gene matches: 5. Libraries were prepared by immunoSEQ multiplex PCR; TCRdb keeps only in-frame clonotypes and omits some of them. The sample includes about 12,000 clones, 69% of them seen just once. The sample holds a few counts of this clone. Its antigen is not known.

The TCR comes from a human donor in good health. Input material: CD4+ T cells from PBMCs, cultured in vitro. The V gene is TRBV6-2 or TRBV6-3, the J gene TRBJ2-1; 15 nucleotides match TRBD2. The CDR3 sequence: CASSLGLAGGLNEQFF. CDR3 in DNA: TGTGCCAGCAGTTTGGGACTAGCGGGAGGATTAAATGAGCAGTTCTTC.